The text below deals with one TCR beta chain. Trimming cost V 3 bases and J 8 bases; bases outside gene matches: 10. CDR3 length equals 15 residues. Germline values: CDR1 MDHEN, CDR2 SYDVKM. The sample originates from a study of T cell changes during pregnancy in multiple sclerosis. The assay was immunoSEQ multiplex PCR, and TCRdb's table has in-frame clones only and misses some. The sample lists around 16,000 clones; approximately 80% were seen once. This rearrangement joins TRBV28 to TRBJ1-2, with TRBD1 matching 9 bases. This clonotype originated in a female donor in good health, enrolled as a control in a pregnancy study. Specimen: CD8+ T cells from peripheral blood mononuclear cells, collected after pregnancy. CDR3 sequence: CASSLVGGTGMGYTF. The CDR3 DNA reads TGTGCCAGCAGTTTGGTCGGCGGGACAGGGATGGGCTACACCTTC.